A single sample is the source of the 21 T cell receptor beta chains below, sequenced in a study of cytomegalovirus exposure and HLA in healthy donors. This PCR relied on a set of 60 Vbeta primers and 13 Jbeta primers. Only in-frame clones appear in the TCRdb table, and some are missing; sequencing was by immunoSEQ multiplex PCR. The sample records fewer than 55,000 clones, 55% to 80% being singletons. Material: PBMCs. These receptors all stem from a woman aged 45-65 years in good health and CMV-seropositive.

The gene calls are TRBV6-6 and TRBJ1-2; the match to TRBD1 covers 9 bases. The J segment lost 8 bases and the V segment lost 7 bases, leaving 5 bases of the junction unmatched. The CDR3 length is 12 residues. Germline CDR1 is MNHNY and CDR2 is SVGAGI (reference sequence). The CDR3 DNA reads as TGTGCCAGCACCCGGACAGGGGACGGCTACACCTTC. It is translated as CASTRTGDGYTF.

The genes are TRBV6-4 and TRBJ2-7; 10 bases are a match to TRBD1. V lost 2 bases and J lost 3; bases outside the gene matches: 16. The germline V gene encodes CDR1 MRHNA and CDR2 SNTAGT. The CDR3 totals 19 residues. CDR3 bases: TGTGCCAGCAGTGACGCCGGGACAGGGGACTCCGGGGGCTTCTACGAGCAGTACTTC. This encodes CASSDAGTGDSGGFYEQYF.

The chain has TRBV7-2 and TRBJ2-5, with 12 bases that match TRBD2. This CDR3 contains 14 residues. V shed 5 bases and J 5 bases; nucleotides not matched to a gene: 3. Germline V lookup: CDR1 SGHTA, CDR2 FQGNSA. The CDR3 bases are TGTGCCAGCAGCCCTAGCGGGAGGGGGGAGACCCAGTACTTC. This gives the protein CASSPSGRGETQYF. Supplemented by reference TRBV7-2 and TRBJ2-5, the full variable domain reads GAGVSQSPSNKVTEKGKDVELRCDPISGHTALYWYRQSLGQGLEFLIYFQGNSAPDKSGLPSDRFSAERTGGSVSTLTIQRTQQEDSAVYLCASSPSGRGETQYFGPGTRLLVL.

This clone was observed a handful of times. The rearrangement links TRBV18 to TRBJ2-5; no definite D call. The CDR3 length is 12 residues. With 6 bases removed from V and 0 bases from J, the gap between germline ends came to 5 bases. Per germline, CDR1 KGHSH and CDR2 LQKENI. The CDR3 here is CASSGYQETQYF. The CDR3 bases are TGTGCCAGCTCGGGCTACCAAGAGACCCAGTACTTC.

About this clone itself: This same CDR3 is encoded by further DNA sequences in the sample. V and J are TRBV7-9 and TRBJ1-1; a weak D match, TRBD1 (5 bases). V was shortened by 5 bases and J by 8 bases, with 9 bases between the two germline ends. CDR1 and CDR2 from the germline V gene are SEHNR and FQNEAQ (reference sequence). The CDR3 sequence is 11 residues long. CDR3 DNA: TGTGCCAGCAGCCTTAGGACAGAAGCTTTCTTT. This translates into CASSLRTEAFF.

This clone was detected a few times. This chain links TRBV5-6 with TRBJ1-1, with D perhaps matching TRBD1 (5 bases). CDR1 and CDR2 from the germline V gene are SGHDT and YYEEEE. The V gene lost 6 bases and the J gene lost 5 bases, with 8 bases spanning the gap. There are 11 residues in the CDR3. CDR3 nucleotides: TGTGCCAGCACCGGGGGTACTGAAGCTTTCTTT. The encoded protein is CASTGGTEAFF.

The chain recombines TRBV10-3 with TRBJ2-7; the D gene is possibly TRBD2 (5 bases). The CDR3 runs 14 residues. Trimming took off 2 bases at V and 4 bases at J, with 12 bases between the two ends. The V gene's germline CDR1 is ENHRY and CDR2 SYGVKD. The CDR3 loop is CAISEDGLSYEQYF. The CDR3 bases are TGTGCCATCAGTGAGGATGGACTTTCATACGAGCAGTACTTC.

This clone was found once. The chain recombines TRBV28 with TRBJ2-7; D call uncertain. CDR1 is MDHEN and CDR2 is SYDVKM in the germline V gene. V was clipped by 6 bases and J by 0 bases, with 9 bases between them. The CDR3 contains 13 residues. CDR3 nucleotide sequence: TGTGCCAGCAGGTCAACTCCCTCCTACGAGCAGTACTTC. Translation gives CASRSTPSYEQYF.

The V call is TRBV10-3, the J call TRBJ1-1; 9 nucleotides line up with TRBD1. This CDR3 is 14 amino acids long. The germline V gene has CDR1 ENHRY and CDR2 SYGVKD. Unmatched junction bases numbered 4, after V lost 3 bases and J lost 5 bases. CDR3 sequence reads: CAISETTGGTEAFF. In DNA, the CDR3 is TGTGCCATCAGTGAAACGACAGGGGGGACTGAAGCTTTCTTT.

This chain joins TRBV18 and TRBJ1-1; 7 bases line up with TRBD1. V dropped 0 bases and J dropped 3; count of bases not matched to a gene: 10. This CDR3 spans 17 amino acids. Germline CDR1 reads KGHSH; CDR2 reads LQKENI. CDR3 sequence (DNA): TGTGCCAGCTCACCACCCACAGGGGCGCGGGTCTACACTGAAGCTTTCTTT. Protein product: CASSPPTGARVYTEAFF.

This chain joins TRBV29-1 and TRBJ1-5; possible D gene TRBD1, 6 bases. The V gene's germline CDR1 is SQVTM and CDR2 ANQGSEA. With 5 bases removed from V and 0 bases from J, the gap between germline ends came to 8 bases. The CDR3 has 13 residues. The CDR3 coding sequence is TGCAGCGTTAGGGGGAGTAGCAATCAGCCCCAGCATTTT. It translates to CSVRGSSNQPQHF.

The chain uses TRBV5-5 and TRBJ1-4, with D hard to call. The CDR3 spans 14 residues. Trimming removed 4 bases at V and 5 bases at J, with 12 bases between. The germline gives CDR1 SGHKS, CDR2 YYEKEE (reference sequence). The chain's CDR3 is CASSLILSNEKLFF. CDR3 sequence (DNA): TGTGCCAGCAGCCTGATACTATCAAATGAAAAACTGTTTTTT.

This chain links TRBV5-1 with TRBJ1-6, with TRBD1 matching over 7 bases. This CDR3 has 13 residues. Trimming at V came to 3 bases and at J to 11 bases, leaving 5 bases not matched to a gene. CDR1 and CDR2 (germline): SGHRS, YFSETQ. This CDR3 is CASSSTGQPPLHF. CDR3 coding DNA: TGCGCCAGCAGCTCAACGGGACAGCCACCCCTCCACTTT.

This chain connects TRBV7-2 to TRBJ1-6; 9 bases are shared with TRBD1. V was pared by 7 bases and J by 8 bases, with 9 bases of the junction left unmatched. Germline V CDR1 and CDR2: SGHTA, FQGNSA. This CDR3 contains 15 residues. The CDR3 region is CASTARDREYSPLHF. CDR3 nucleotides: TGTGCCAGCACCGCCCGGGACAGGGAATATTCACCCCTCCACTTT.

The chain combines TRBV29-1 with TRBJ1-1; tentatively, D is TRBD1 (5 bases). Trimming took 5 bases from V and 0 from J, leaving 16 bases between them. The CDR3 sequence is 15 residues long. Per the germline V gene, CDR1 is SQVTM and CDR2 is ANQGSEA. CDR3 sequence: CSVLLLEQVNTEAFF. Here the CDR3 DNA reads TGCAGCGTTTTACTCCTCGAACAGGTGAACACTGAAGCTTTCTTT.

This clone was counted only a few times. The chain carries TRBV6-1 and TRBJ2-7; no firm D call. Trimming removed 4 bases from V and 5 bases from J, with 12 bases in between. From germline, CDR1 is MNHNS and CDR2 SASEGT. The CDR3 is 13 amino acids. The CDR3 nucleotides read TGTGCCAGCAGTGTTCGGGTTATCGACGAGCAGTACTTC. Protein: CASSVRVIDEQYF.

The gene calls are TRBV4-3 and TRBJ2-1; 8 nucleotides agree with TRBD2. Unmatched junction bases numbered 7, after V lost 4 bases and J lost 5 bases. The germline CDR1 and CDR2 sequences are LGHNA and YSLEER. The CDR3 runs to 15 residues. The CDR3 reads CASSRNGGANNEQFF. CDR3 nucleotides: TGCGCCAGCAGCCGGAACGGGGGGGCAAACAATGAGCAGTTCTTC.

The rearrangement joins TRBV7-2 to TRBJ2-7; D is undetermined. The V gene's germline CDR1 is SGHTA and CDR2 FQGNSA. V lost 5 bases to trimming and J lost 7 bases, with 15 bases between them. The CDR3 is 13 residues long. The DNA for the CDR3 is TGTGCCAGCAGCCCCGAGGTGCGACCGGAGCAGTACTTC. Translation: CASSPEVRPEQYF.

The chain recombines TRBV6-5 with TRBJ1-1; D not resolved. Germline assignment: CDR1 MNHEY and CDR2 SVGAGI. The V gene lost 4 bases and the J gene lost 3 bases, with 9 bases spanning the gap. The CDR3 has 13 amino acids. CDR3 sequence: CASSSSLHTEAFF. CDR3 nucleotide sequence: TGTGCCAGCAGTTCCAGTCTTCACACTGAAGCTTTCTTT.

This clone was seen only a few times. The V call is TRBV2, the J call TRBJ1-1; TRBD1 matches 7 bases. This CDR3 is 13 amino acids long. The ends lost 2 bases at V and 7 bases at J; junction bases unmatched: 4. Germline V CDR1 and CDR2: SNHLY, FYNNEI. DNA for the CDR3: TGTGCCAGCAGTGAACAGACAGGGTATGAAGCTTTCTTT. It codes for CASSEQTGYEAFF. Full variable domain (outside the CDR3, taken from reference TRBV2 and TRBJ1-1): EPEVTQTPSHQVTQMGQEVILRCVPISNHLYFYWYRQILGQKVEFLVSFYNNEISEKSEIFDDQFSVERPDGSNFTLKIRSTKLEDSAMYFCASSEQTGYEAFFGQGTRLTVV.

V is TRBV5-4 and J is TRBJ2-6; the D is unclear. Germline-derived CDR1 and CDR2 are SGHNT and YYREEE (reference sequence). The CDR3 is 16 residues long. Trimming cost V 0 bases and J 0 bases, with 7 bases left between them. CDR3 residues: CASSLGLRSGANVLTF. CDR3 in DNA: TGTGCCAGCAGCTTGGGACTCCGCTCTGGGGCCAACGTCCTGACTTTC.